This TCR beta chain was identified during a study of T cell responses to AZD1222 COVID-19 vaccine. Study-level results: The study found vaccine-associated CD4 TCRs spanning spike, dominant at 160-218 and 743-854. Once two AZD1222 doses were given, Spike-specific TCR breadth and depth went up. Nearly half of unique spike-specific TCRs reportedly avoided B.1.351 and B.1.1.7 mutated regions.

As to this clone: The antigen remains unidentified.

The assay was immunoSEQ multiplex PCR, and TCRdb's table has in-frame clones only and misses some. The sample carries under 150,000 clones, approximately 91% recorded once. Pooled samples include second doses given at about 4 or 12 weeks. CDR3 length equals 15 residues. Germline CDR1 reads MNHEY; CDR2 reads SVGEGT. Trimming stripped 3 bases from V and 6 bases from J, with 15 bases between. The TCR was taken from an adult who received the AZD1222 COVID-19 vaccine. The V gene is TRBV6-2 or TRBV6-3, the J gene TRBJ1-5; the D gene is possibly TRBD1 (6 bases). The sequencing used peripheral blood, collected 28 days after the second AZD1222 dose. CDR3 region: CASSYGSGGGQPQHF. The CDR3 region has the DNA TGTGCCAGCAGTTATGGTAGTGGGGGCGGTCAGCCCCAGCATTTT.